The clone carrying this TCR beta chain occurred many times. Its antigen remains unknown. The sample originates from a study of blood T cells in healthy people across ages. Study findings and constraints: In these data, TCR beta diversity tracked strongly with naive T cell percentage.

It was with a sample-barcoded 5' primer and a J-beta primer mix that a second PCR of roughly 6 to 11 cycles was run. A single record per CDR3 protein comes from TCRdb applying MiXCR to the 5' RACE reads. The sample lists more than 750,000 distinct CDR3 sequences, 25% to 30% occurring once. Trimming took off 6 bases at V and 1 base at J, with 10 bases between the two ends. The CDR3 spans 14 residues. The germline V gene has CDR1 DFQATT and CDR2 SNEGSKA (reference sequence). In addition, the sample was reused for a study of T cells of mothers and their children. Turning to that study: Samples were provided by three healthy Caucasian mothers and their six children. Some 2.7 million TCR beta reads per child versus over 9.5 million per mother.

This sequence originates from a woman aged 40 to 49 in good health. V gene TRBV20-1 combines with J gene TRBJ2-6; D is ambiguous. The specimen was blood. The CDR3: CSATSFSGANVLTF. The CDR3, as DNA: TGCAGTGCCACGAGCTTTTCTGGGGCCAACGTCCTGACTTTC.